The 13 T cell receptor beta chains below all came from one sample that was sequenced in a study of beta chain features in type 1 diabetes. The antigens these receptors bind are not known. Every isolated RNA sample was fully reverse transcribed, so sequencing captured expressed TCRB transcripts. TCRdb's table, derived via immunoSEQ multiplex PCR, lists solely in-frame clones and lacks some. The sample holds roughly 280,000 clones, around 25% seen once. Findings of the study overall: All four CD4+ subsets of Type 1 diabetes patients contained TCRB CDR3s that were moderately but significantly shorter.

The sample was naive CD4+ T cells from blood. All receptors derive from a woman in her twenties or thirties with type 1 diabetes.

CDR3 protein: CASSAGLEAYEQYF. In DNA form, the CDR3 reads TGCGCCAGCAGCGCGGGACTAGAAGCCTACGAGCAGTACTTC. The chain uses TRBV5-1 and TRBJ2-7; 8 bases map to TRBD2. The CDR3 extends over 14 amino acids. Germline CDR1 SGHRS, CDR2 YFSETQ. V gave up 4 bases and J gave up 2 bases; unmatched junction bases: 5.

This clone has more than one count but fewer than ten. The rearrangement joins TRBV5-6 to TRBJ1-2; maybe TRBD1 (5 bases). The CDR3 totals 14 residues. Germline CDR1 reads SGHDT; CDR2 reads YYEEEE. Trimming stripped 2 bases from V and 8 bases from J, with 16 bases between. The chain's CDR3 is CASSFQGTVFGYTF. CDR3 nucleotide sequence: TGTGCCAGCAGCTTCCAGGGTACAGTATTCGGCTACACCTTC.

The CDR3 DNA sequence: TGCAGCGTTGACAGGGACTCCCAGTACTTC. This encodes CSVDRDSQYF. This rearrangement joins TRBV29-1 to TRBJ2-5; a weak D match, TRBD2 (6 bases). CDR1 is SQVTM, CDR2 ANQGSEA, per germline. Trimming shortened V by 3 bases and J by 9 bases, and 8 bases separated the two germline ends. The CDR3 is 10 amino acids.

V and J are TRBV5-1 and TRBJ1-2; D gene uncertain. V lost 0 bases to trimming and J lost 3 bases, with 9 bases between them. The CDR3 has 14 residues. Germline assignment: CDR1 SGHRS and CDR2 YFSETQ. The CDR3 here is CASSLGAADYGYTF. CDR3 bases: TGCGCCAGCAGCTTGGGAGCTGCGGACTATGGCTACACCTTC. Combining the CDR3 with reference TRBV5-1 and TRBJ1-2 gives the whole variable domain KAGVTQTPRYLIKTRGQQVTLSCSPISGHRSVSWYQQTPGQGLQFLFEYFSETQRNKGNFPGRFSGRQFSNSRSEMNVSTLELGDSALYLCASSLGAADYGYTFGSGTRLTVV.

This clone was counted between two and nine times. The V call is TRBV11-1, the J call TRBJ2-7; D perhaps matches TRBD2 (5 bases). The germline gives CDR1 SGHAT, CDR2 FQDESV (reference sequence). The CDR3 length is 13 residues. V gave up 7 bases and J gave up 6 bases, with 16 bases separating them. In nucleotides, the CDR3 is TGTGCCAGCACCCAGCGGCCCGCCGGCGAGCAGTACTTC. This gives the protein CASTQRPAGEQYF. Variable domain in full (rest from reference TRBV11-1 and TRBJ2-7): EAEVAQSPRYKITEKSQAVAFWCDPISGHATLYWYRQILGQGPELLVQFQDESVVDDSQLPKDRFSAERLKGVDSTLKIQPAELGDSAMYLCASTQRPAGEQYFGPGTRLTVT.

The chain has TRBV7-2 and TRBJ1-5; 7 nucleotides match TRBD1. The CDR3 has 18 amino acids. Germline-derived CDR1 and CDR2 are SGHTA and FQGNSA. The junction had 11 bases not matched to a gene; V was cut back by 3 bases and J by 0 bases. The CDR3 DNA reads TGTGCCAGCAGCTTGGGGGACAGAGATAGCAATAGCAATCAGCCCCAGCATTTT. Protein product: CASSLGDRDSNSNQPQHF.

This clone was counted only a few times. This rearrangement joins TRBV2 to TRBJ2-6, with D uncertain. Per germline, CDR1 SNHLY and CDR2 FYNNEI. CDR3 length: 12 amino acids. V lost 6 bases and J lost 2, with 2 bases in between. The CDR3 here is CASSAGANVLTF. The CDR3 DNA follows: TGTGCCAGCAGCGCTGGGGCCAACGTCCTGACTTTC.

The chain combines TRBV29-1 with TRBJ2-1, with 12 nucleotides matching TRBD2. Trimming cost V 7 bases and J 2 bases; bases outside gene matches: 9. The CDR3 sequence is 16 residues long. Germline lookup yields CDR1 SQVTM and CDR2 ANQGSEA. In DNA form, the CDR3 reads TGCAGCGCCGCAGGACTAGCGGGATCCCCCTACAATGAGCAGTTCTTC. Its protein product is CSAAGLAGSPYNEQFF.

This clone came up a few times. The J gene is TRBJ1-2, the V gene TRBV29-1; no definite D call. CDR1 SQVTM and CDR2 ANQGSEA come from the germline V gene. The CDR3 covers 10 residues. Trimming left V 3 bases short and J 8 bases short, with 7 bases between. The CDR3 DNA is TGCAGCGTTGATGCGGGAGGCTACACCTTC. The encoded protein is CSVDAGGYTF.

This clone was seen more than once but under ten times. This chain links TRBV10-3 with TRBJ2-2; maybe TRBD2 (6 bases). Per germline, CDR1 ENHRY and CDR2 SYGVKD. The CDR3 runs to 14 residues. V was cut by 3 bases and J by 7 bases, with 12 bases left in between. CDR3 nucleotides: TGTGCCATCAGTGAACGGCGGGACGGCGGGGAGCTGTTTTTT. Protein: CAISERRDGGELFF.

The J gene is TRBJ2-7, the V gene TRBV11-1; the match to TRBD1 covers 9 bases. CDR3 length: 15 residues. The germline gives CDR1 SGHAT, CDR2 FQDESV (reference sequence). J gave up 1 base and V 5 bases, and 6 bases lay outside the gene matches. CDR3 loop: CASSVRDRESYEQYF. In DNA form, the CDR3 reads TGTGCCAGCAGCGTCCGGGACAGGGAATCCTACGAGCAGTACTTC.

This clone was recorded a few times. CDR3 bases: TGTGCCAGCTCACCAACGACAGACCCAGATACGCAGTATTTT. It codes for CASSPTTDPDTQYF. V usage is TRBV18 and J usage is TRBJ2-3; a possible D gene is TRBD1 (5 bases). Germline loops: CDR1 KGHSH, CDR2 LQKENI. Deletions cut 2 bases from V and 4 bases from J, with 10 bases between. The CDR3 is 14 residues long. Drawing the rest from reference TRBV18 and TRBJ2-3, the complete variable domain is NAGVMQNPRHLVRRRGQEARLRCSPMKGHSHVYWYRQLPEEGLKFMVYLQKENIIDESGMPKERFSAEFPKEGPSILRIQQVVRGDSAAYFCASSPTTDPDTQYFGPGTRLTVL.

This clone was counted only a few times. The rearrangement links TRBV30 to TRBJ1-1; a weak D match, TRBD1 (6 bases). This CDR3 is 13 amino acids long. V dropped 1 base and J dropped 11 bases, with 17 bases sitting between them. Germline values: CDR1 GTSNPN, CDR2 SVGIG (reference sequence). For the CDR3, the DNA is TGTGCCTGGAGTGAACAGGGCAGGGCGGAGGCTTTCTTT. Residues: CAWSEQGRAEAFF.